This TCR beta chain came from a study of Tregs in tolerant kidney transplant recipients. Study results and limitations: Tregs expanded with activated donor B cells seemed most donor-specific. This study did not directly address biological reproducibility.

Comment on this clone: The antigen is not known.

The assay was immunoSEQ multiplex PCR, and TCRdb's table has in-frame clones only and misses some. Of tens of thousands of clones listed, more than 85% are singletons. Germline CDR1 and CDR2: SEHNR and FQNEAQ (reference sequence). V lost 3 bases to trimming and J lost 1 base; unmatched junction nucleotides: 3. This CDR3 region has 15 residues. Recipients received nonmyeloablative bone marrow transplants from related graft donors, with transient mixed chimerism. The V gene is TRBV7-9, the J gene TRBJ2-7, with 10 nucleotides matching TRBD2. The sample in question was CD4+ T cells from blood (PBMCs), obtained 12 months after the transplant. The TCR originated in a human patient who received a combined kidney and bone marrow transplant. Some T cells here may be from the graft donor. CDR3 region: CASSFLAGDSYEQYF. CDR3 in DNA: TGTGCCAGCAGCTTCCTAGCGGGAGATTCCTACGAGCAGTACTTC.